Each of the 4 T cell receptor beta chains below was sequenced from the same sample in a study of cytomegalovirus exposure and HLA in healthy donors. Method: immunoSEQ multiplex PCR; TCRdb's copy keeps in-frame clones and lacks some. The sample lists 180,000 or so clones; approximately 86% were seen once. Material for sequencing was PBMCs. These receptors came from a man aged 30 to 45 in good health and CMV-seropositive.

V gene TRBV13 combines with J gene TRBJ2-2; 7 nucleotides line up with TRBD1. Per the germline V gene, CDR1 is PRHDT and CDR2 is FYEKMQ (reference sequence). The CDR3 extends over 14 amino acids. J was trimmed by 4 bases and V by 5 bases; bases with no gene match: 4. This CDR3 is CASSGGQLTGELFF. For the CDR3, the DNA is TGTGCCAGCAGCGGGGGACAGCTCACCGGGGAGCTGTTTTTT. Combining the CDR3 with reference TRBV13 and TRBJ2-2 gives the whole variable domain AAGVIQSPRHLIKEKRETATLKCYPIPRHDTVYWYQQGPGQDPQFLISFYEKMQSDKGSIPDRFSAQQFSDYHSELNMSSLELGDSALYFCASSGGQLTGELFFGEGSRLTVL.

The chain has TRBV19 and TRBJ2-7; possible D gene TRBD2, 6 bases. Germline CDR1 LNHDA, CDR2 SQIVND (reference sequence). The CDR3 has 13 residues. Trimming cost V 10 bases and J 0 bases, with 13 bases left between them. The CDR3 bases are TGTGCCATTAACCGGGACTCCTCCTACGAGCAGTACTTC. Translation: CAINRDSSYEQYF.

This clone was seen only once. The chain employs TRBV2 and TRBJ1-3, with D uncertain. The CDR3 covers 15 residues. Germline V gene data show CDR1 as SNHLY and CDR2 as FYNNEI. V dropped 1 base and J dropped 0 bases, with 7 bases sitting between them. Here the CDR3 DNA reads TGTGCCAGCAGTGAAGGCCGGAGCTCTGGAAACACCATATATTTT. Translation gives CASSEGRSSGNTIYF.

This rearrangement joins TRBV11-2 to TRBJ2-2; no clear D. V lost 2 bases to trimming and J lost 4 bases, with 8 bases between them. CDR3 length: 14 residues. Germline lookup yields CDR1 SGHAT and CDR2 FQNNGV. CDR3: CASSLPTGTGELFF. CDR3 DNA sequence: TGTGCCAGCAGCTTACCCACTGGCACCGGGGAGCTGTTTTTT.